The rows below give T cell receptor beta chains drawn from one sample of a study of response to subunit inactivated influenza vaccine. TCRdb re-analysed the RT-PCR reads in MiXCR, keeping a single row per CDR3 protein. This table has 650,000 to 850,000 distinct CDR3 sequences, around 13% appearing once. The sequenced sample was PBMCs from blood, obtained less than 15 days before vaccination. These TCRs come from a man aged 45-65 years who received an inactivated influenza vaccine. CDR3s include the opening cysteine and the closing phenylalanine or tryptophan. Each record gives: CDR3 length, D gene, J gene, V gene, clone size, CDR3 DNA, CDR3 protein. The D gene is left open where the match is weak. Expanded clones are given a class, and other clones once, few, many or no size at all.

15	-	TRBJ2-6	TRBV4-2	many	TGTGCCAGCAGCCAAGGGGGCGTTGGGGCCAACGTCCTGACTTTC	CASSQGGVGANVLTF
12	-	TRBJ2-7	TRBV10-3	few	TGTGCCATCAGTGAGTCGATGTACGAGCAGTACTTC	CAISESMYEQYF
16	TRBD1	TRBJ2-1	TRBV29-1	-	TGCAGCGTTGAAGCCAACAGGGGGCATGGCTACAATGAGCAGTTCTTC	CSVEANRGHGYNEQFF
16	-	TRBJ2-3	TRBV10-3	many	TGTGCCATCAGTGATGGCGGGCCAAGAGTCACAGATACGCAGTATTTT	CAISDGGPRVTDTQYF
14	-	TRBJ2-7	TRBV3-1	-	TGTGCCAGCAGCCAAGTTAGGTCAGGGGTCGAGCAGTACTTC	CASSQVRSGVEQYF
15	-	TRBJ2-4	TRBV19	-	TGTGCCAGTAGCCAGAGGACTCTAGCCAAAAACATTCAGTACTTC	CASSQRTLAKNIQYF
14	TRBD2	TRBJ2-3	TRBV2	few	TGTGCCAGCAGGGCGGGAGGAGGGTCAGATACGCAGTATTTT	CASRAGGGSDTQYF
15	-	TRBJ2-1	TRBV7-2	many	TGTGCCAGTTGTGAGGGGGGACTACCCTACAATGAGCAGTTCTTC	CASCEGGLPYNEQFF
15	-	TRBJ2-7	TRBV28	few	TGTGCCAGCAGTTTATTGGGACAAGAACTCTACGAGCAGTACTTC	CASSLLGQELYEQYF
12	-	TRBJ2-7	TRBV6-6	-	TGTGCCAGCAGTTACGCTATGCACGAGCAGTACTTC	CASSYAMHEQYF
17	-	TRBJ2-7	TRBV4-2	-	TGTGCCAGCAGCCGAGATAAGAACGGGCTGAAAGCCTACGAGCAGTACTTC	CASSRDKNGLKAYEQYF
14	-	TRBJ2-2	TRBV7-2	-	TGTGCCAGCAGCCTCAAGGGGGGACACGGGGAGCTGTTTTTT	CASSLKGGHGELFF
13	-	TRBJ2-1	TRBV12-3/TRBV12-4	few	TGTGCCAGCAGACTACGCCTCGACAATGAGCAGTTCTTC	CASRLRLDNEQFF
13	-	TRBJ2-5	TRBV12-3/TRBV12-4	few	TGTGCCAGCAGTTGGGACTCCCGAGAGACCCAGTACTTC	CASSWDSRETQYF
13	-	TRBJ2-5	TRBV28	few	TGTGCCAGCAGTTTGACACGCGAAGAGACCCAGTACTTC	CASSLTREETQYF
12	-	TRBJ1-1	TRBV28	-	TGTGCCAGCAGTTTCCGTCGCACTGAAGCTTTCTTT	CASSFRRTEAFF
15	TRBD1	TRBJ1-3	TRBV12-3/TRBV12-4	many	TGTGCCAGCAGTTCGACAGGGCTGGGAGGAAACACCATATATTTT	CASSSTGLGGNTIYF
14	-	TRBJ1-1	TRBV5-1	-	TGCGCCAGCAGATGGGGATTGGAGAACACTGAAGCTTTCTTT	CASRWGLENTEAFF
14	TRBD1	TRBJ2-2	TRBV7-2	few	TGTGCCAGTGCGGGGACAGGGGGGGCCGGGGAGCTGTTTTTT	CASAGTGGAGELFF
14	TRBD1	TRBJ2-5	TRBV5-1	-	TGCGCCAGCAGGAAGACGACAGGGACCGCGACCCAGTACTTC	CASRKTTGTATQYF
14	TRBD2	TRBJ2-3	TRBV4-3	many	TGCGCCAGCAGCCCCGGACTAGAGACAGATACGCAGTATTTT	CASSPGLETDTQYF
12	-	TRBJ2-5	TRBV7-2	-	TGTGCCAGCAGGCCTACCCAAGAGACCCAGTACTTC	CASRPTQETQYF
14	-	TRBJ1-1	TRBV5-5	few	TGTGCCAGCAGCTTCCCCGGGTGGGACACTGAAGCTTTCTTT	CASSFPGWDTEAFF
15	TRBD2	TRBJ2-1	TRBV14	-	TGTGCCAGCAGCCTCTGGCGGGGGGGCTACAATGAGCAGTTCTTC	CASSLWRGGYNEQFF